These T cell receptor beta chains were read from a single sample in a study of control samples from healthy donors and cancer patients. Clones were read by immunoSEQ multiplex PCR, and TCRdb kept only the in-frame ones, dropping some. The sample has fewer than 200,000 clones; roughly 92% are singletons. The sample comprised blood. The origin of the receptors is a man in his thirties or forties in good health. CDR3s include the opening cysteine and the closing phenylalanine or tryptophan. The D gene is left open where the match is weak. Clone sizes are given selectively: once, few, many, or a class where the clone is expanded.

clone size | J gene | D gene | V gene | CDR3 DNA | CDR3 protein
. | TRBJ1-6 | . | TRBV5-1 | TGCGCCAGCAGCTTGGACCGGTCTGAGGTGGGGACACCCCTCCACTTT | CASSLDRSEVGTPLHF
. | TRBJ2-3 | TRBD2 | TRBV7-9 | TGTGCCAGCAGCTCCCATCTAGCGGGGGCTTTCGCAGATACGCAGTATTTT | CASSSHLAGAFADTQYF
. | TRBJ1-1 | . | TRBV7-2 | TGTGCCAGCAGCTTAGAGAAAGGACGTCGGGCTTTCTTT | CASSLEKGRRAFF
. | TRBJ2-5 | . | TRBV5-6 | TGTGCCAGCAGCTTGCTGGGCGAGGGAGGAGAGACCCAGTACTTC | CASSLLGEGGETQYF
. | TRBJ2-7 | . | TRBV6-5 | TGTGCCAGCAAAAAGGGGTCGACCTACGAGCAGTACTTC | CASKKGSTYEQYF
once | TRBJ2-1 | TRBD1 | TRBV27 | TGTGCCAGCAGTTTAGGGACAGCCCACAATGAGCAGTTCTTC | CASSLGTAHNEQFF
. | TRBJ1-1 | . | TRBV11-2 | TGTGCCAGCAGCCGGGGTTCGAACACTGAAGCTTTCTTT | CASSRGSNTEAFF
. | TRBJ1-1 | . | TRBV3-1/TRBV3-2 | TGTGCCAGCAGCCAAGGGGGGCACACTGAAGCTTTCTTT | CASSQGGHTEAFF
. | TRBJ1-4 | . | TRBV4-1 | TGCGCCAGCAGCCAAGTTGAGACTCAAGCAACTAATGAAAAACTGTTTTTT | CASSQVETQATNEKLFF
. | TRBJ2-7 | TRBD1 | TRBV5-6 | TGTGCCAGCAGCCGTCCCCAGGGGGCACTCTACGAGCAGTACTTC | CASSRPQGALYEQYF
. | TRBJ2-6 | . | TRBV3-1/TRBV3-2 | TGTGCCAGCAGCAGGGGGAGGGCTGGGGCCAACGTCCTGACTTTC | CASSRGRAGANVLTF
once | TRBJ2-1 | . | TRBV5-6 | TGTGCCAGCAGCTCGGACAAATGGGGGCTGGGGGATGAGCAGTTCTTC | CASSSDKWGLGDEQFF
. | TRBJ1-5 | . | TRBV6-5 | TGTGCCAGCAGGCACAGGTACAATCAGCCCCAGCATTTT | CASRHRYNQPQHF
. | TRBJ2-7 | TRBD1 | TRBV12-3/TRBV12-4 | TGTGCCAGCAACCAGGGACAGGGGTACGAGCAGTACTTC | CASNQGQGYEQYF
. | TRBJ2-1 | . | TRBV5-1 | TGCGCCAGCGCTGACGGGCAGGGACCTTACAATGAGCAGTTCTTC | CASADGQGPYNEQFF
. | TRBJ1-6 | TRBD1 | TRBV9 | TGTGCCAGCAGCCCCACCGGGCAGGGGGACCGATCACCCCTCCACTTT | CASSPTGQGDRSPLHF